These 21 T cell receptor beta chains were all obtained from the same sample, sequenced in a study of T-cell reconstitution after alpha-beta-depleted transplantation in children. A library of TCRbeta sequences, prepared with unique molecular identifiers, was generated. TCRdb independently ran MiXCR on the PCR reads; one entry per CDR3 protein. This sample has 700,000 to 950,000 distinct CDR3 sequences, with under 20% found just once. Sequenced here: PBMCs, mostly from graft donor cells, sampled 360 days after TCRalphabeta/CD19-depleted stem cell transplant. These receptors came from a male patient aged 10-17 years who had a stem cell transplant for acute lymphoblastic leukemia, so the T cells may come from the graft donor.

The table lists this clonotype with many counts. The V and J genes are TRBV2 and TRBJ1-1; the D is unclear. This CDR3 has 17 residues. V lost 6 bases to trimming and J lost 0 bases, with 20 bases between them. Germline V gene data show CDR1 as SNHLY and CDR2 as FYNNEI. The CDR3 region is CASRTTPKGLMNTEAFF. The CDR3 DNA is TGTGCCAGCAGAACCACCCCCAAAGGACTAATGAACACTGAAGCTTTCTTT. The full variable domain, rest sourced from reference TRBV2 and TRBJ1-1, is EPEVTQTPSHQVTQMGQEVILRCVPISNHLYFYWYRQILGQKVEFLVSFYNNEISEKSEIFDDQFSVERPDGSNFTLKIRSTKLEDSAMYFCASRTTPKGLMNTEAFFGQGTRLTVV.

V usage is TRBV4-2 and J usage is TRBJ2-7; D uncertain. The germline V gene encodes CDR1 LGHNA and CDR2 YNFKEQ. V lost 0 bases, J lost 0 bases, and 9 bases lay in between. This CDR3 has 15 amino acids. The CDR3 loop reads CASSQDDRSSYEQYF. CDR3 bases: TGTGCCAGCAGCCAAGACGACCGGAGCTCCTACGAGCAGTACTTC.

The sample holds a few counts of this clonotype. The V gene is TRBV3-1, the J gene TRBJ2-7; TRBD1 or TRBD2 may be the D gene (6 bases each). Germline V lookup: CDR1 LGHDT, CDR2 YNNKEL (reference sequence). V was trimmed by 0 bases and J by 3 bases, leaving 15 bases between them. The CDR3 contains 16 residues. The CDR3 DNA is TGTGCCAGCAGCCAAGATGAGCGGGCAGGGGACTACGAGCAGTACTTC. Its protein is CASSQDERAGDYEQYF.

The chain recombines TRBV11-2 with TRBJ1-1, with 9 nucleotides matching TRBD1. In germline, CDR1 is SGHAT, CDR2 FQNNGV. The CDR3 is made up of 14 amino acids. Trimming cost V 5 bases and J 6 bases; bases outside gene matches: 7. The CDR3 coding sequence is TGTGCCAGCAGCATTCTACAGGGGGCCCCTGAAGCTTTCTTT. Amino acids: CASSILQGAPEAFF.

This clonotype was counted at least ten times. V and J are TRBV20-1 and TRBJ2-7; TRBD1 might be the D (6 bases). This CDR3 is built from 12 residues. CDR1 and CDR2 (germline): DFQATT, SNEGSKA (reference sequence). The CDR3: CSPKQGPYEQYF. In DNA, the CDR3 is TGCAGCCCAAAACAGGGACCCTACGAGCAGTACTTC.

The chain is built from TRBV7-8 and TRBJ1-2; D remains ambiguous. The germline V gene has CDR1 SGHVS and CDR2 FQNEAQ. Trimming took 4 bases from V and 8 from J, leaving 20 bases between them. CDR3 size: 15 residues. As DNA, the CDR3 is TGTGCCAGCAGCTCCCATCGGACGGGAGGCGTAGGCTACACCTTC. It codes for CASSSHRTGGVGYTF.

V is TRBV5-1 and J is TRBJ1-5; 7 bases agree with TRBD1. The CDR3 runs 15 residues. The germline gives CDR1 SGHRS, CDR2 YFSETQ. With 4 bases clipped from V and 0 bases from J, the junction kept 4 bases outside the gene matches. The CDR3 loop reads CASSPGQYSNQPQHF. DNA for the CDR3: TGCGCCAGCAGCCCGGGACAGTATAGCAATCAGCCCCAGCATTTT.

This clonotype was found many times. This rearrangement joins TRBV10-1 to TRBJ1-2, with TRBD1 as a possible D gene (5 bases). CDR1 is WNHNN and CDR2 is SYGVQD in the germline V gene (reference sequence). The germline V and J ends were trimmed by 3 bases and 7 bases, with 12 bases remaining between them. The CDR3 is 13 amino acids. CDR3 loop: CASSEWQRGGYTF. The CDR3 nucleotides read TGCGCCAGCAGTGAATGGCAGAGGGGTGGCTACACCTTC.

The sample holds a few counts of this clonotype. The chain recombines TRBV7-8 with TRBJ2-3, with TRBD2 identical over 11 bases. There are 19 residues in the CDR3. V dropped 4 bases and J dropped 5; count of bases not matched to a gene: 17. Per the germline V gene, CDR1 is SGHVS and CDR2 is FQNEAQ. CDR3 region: CASSSLAGGPTGRQDTQYF. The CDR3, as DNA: TGTGCCAGCAGCTCCTTAGCGGGAGGGCCTACCGGCCGCCAAGATACGCAGTATTTT.

CDR3 sequence (DNA): TGTGCCACCAGCAGAGATAGGGACCGCAATCAGCCCCAGCATTTT. Protein sequence: CATSRDRDRNQPQHF. This sequence joins TRBV15 and TRBJ1-5, with D possibly matching TRBD1 (5 bases). CDR3 size: 15 residues. Deletions cut 0 bases from V and 2 bases from J, with 8 bases between. Germline V lookup: CDR1 LNHNV, CDR2 YYDKDF (reference sequence).

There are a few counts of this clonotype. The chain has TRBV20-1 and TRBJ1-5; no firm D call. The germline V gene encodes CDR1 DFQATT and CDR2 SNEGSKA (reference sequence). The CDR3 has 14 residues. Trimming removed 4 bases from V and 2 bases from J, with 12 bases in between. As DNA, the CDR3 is TGCAGTGCTATGGGTGAGACTCGCAATCAGCCCCAGCATTTT. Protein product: CSAMGETRNQPQHF.

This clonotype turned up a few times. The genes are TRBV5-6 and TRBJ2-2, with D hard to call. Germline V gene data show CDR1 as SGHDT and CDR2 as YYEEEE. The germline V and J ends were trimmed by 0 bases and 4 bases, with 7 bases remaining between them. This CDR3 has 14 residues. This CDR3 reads CASSLVRSTGELFF. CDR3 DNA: TGTGCCAGCAGCTTGGTGCGCAGCACCGGGGAGCTGTTTTTT.

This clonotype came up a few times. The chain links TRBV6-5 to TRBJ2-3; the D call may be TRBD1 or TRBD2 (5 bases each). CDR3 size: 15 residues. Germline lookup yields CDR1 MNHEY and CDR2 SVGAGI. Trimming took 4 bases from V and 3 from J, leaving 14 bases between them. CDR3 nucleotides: TGTGCCAGCAGTTTCAGGCAGCGGACAACAGATACGCAGTATTTT. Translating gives CASSFRQRTTDTQYF.

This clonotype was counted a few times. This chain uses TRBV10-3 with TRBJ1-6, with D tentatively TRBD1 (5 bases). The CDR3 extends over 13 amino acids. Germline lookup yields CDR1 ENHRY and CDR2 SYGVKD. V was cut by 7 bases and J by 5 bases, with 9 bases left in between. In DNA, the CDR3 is TGTGCCATCACGGGGGGAGATAATTCACCCCTCCACTTT. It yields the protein CAITGGDNSPLHF.

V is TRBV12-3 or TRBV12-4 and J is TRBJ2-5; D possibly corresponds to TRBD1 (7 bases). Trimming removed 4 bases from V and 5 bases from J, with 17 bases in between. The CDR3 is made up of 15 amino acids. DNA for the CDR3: TGTGCCAGCAGTTACCGACAGGGTCGGGGGGAGACCCAGTACTTC. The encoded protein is CASSYRQGRGETQYF.

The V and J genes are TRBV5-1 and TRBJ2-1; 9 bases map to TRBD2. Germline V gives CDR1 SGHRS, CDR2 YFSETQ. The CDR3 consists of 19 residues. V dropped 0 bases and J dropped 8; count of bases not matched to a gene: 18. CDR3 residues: CASSLAFSGSGAVGDEQFF. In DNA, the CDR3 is TGCGCCAGCAGCTTGGCGTTTAGCGGGAGTGGGGCGGTCGGCGATGAGCAGTTCTTC. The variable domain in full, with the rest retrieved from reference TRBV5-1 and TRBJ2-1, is KAGVTQTPRYLIKTRGQQVTLSCSPISGHRSVSWYQQTPGQGLQFLFEYFSETQRNKGNFPGRFSGRQFSNSRSEMNVSTLELGDSALYLCASSLAFSGSGAVGDEQFFGPGTRLTVL.

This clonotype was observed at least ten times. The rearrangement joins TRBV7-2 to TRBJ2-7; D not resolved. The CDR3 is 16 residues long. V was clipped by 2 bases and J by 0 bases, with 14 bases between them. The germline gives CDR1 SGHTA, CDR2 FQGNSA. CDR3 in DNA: TGTGCCAGCAGCTTAAGCTGGGCCCGAGGCTCCTACGAGCAGTACTTC. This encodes CASSLSWARGSYEQYF.

The CDR3 nucleotides are TGTGCCAGCAGCTTAGCCCTCCGGAGCACAGATACGCAGTATTTT. Its translation is CASSLALRSTDTQYF. J is TRBJ2-3 and V is TRBV7-9, with unresolved D. The CDR3 loop spans 15 amino acids. Trimming removed 0 bases at V and 0 bases at J, with 7 bases between. Germline V CDR1 and CDR2: SEHNR, FQNEAQ (reference sequence).

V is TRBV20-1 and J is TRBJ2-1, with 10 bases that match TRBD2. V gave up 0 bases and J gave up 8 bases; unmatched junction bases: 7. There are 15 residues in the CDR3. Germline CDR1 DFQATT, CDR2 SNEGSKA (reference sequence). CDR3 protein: CSARDRSSGRYEQFF. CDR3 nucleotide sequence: TGCAGTGCTAGAGATCGATCTAGCGGGAGATATGAGCAGTTCTTC.

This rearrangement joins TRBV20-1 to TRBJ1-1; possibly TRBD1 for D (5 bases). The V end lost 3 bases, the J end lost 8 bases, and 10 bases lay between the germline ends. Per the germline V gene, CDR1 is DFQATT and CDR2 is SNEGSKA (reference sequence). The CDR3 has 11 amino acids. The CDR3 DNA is TGCAGTGCTAGCCGGGACGGGGAAGCTTTCTTT. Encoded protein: CSASRDGEAFF.

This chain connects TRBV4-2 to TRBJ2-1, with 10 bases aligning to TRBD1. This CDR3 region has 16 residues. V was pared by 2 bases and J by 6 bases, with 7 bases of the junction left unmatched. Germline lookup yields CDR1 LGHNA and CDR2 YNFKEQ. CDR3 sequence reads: CASSQPGQGFFNEQFF. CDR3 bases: TGTGCCAGCAGCCAACCGGGACAGGGGTTTTTCAATGAGCAGTTCTTC.